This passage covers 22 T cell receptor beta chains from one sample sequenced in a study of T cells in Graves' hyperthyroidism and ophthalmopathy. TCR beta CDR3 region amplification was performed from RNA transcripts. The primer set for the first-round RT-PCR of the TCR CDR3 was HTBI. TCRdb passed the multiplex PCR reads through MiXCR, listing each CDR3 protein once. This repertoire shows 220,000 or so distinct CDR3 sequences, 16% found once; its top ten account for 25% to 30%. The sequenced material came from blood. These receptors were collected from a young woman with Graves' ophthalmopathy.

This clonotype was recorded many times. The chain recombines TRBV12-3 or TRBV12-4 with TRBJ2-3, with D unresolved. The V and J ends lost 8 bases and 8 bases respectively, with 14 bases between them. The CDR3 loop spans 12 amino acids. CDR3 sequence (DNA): TGTGCCAGCGGACGGGCCGTGGGTACGCAGTATTTT. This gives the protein CASGRAVGTQYF.

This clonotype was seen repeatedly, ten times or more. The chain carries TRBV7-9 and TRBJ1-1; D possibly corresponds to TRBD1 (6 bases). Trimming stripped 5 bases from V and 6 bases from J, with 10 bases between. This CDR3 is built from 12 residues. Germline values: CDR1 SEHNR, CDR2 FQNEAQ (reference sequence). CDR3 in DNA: TGTGCCAGCAGCCCCAGGGGTTCTGAAGCTTTCTTT. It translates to CASSPRGSEAFF.

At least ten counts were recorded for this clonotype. The CDR3 here is CAIRGGLAGALGGELFF. The CDR3 DNA reads as TGTGCCATCAGAGGGGGACTAGCGGGAGCCTTGGGCGGGGAGCTGTTTTTT. V usage is TRBV10-3 and J usage is TRBJ2-2; 14 bases are a match to TRBD2. In germline, CDR1 is ENHRY, CDR2 SYGVKD. This CDR3 region has 17 residues. Trimming cost V 6 bases and J 7 bases; bases outside gene matches: 10.

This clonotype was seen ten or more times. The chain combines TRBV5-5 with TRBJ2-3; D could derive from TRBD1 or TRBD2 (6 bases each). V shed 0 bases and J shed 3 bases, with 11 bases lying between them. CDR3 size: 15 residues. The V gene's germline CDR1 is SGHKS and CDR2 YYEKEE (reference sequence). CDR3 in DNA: TGTGCCAGCAGCTTGGGACTAGGGGGTACAGATACGCAGTATTTT. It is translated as CASSLGLGGTDTQYF.

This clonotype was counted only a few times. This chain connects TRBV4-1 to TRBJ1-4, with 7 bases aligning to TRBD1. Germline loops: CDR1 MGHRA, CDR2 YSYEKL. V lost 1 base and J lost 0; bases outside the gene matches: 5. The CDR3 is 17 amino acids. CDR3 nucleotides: TGCGCCAGCAGCCAAGGACAGGGTCCTGCAACTAATGAAAAACTGTTTTTT. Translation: CASSQGQGPATNEKLFF.

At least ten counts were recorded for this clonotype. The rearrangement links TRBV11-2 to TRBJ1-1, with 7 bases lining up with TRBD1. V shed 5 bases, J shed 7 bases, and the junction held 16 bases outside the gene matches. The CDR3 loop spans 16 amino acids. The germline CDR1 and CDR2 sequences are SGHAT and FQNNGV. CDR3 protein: CASSQDRVRNLDEAFF. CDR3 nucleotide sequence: TGTGCCAGCAGCCAAGACAGGGTACGGAATTTGGATGAAGCTTTCTTT.

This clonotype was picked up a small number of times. This chain's CDR3 is CASSALTGTTSIIYEQFF. The CDR3, as DNA: TGTGCCAGCAGTGCTTTAACCGGGACAACCTCGATTATCTATGAGCAGTTCTTC. The chain uses TRBV6-1 and TRBJ2-1; tentative D call: TRBD1 (6 bases). The V gene lost 4 bases and the J gene lost 8 bases, with 27 bases spanning the gap. Per germline, CDR1 MNHNS and CDR2 SASEGT. There are 18 residues in the CDR3.

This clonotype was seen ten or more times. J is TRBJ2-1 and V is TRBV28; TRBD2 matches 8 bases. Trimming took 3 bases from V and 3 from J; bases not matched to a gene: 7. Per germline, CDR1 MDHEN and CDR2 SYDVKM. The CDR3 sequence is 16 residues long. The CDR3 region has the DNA TGTGCCAGCAGTTTTTCGACAGCGGGAGTCTACAATGAGCAGTTCTTC. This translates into CASSFSTAGVYNEQFF.

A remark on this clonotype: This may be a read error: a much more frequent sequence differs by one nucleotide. The CDR3 coding sequence is TGTGCCAGCAGCTCCAAGGCCAGAAGAGATACGCAGTATTTT. Its translation is CASSSKARRDTQYF. The chain has TRBV9 and TRBJ2-3; D gene uncertain. Germline CDR1 SGDLS, CDR2 YYNGEE. This CDR3 is built from 14 residues. Trimming shortened V by 4 bases and J by 5 bases, and 14 bases separated the two germline ends.

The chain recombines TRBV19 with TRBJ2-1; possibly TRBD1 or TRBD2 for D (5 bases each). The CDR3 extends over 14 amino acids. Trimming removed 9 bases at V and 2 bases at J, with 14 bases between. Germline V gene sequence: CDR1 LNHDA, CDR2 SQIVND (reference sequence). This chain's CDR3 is CASWDVGPYNEQFF. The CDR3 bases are TGTGCCAGCTGGGACGTCGGGCCCTACAATGAGCAGTTCTTC.

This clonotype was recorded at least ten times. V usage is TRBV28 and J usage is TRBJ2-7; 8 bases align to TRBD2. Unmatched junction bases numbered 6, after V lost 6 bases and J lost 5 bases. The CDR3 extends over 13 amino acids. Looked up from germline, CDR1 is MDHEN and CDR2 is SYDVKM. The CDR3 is CASRETSVDEQYF. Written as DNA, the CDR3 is TGTGCCAGCAGGGAGACTAGCGTAGACGAGCAGTACTTC.

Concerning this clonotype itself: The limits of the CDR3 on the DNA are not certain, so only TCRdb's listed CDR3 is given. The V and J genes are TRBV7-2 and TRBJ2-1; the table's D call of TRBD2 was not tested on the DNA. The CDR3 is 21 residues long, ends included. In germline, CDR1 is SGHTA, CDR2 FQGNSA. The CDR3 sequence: CASSFYICSAWTSGVYNEQFF.

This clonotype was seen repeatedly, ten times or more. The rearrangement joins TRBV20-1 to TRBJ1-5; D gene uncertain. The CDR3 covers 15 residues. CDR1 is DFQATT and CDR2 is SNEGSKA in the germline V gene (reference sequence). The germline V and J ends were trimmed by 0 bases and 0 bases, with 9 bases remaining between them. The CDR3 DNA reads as TGCAGTGCTAGAGATTTATGGGATAGCAATCAGCCCCAGCATTTT. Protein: CSARDLWDSNQPQHF.

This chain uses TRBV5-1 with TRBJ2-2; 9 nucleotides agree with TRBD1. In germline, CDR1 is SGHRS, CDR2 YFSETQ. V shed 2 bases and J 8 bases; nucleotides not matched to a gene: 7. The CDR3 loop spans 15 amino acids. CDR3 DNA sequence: TGCGCCAGCAGCTTATCTACAGGGGGCAAGGGGGAGCTGTTTTTT. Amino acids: CASSLSTGGKGELFF. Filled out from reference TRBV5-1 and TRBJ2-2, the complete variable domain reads KAGVTQTPRYLIKTRGQQVTLSCSPISGHRSVSWYQQTPGQGLQFLFEYFSETQRNKGNFPGRFSGRQFSNSRSEMNVSTLELGDSALYLCASSLSTGGKGELFFGEGSRLTVL.

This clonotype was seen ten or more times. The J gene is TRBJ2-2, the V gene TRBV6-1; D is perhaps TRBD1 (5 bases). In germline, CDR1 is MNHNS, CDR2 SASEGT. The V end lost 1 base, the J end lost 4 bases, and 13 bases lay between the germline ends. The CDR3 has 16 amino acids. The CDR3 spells CASSEDAEGATGELFF. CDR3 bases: TGTGCCAGCAGTGAAGACGCCGAAGGGGCCACCGGGGAGCTGTTTTTT.

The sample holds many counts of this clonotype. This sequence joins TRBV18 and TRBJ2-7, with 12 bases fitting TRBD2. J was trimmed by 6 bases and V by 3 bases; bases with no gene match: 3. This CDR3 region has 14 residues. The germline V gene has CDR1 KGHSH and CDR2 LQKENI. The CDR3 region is CASSPKTSGSEQYF. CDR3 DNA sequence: TGTGCCAGCTCACCCAAGACTAGCGGGAGCGAGCAGTACTTC.

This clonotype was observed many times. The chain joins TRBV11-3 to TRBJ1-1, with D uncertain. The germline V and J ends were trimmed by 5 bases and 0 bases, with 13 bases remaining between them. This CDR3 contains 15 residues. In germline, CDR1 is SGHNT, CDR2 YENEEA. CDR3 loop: CASSTRSNLNTEAFF. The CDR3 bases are TGTGCCAGCAGCACACGATCCAACTTGAACACTGAAGCTTTCTTT.

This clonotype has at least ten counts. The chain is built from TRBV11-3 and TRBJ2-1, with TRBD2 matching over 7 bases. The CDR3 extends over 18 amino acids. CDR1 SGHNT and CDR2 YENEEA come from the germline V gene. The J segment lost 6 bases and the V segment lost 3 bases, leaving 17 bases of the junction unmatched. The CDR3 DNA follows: TGTGCCAGCAGCTTTCACGGGGGGACGGGGCAGGGAGGCAATGAGCAGTTCTTC. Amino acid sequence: CASSFHGGTGQGGNEQFF.

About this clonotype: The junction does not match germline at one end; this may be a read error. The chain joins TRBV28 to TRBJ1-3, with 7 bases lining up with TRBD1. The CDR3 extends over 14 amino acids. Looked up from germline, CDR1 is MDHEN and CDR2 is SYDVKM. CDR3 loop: CASRDTGAGDTIYF. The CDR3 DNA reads TGTGCCAGCAGAGATACAGGGGCTGGAGACACCATATATTTT.

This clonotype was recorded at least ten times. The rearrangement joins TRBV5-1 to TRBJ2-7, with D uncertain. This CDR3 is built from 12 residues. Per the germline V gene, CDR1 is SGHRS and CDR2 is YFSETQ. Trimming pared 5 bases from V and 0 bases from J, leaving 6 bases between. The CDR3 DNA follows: TGCGCCAGCAGTTCATACTCCTACGAGCAGTACTTC. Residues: CASSSYSYEQYF.

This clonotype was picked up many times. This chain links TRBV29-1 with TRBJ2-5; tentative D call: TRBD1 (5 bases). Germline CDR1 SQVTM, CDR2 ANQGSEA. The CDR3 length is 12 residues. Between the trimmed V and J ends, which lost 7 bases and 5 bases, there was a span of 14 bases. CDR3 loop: CSGTGFEETQYF. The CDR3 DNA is TGCAGCGGAACAGGTTTCGAGGAGACCCAGTACTTC.

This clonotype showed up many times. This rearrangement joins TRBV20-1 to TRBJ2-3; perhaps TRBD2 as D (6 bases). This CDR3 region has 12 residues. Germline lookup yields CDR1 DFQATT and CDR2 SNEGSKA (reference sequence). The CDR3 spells CSPRDFTDTQYF. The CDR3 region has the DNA TGCAGCCCGAGGGACTTCACAGATACGCAGTATTTT.